A selection of T cell receptor beta chains follows, all from one sample in a study of beta chain features in type 1 diabetes. Profiling relied on immunoSEQ multiplex PCR, and the TCRdb table lists in-frame clones only, not all of them. The table shows under 300,000 clones, with roughly a tenth occurring only once. Source material: naive CD4+ T cells from blood. These receptors came from a man aged 25-40 years with type 1 diabetes. CDR3s include the opening cysteine and the closing phenylalanine or tryptophan. Fields, in order: V gene, J gene, clone size, D gene, CDR3 protein, CDR3 DNA. The D gene is left open where the match is weak. Where a row states a size, it is once, few, many or the class of an expanded clone; other rows omit it.

>TRBV6-1|TRBJ2-1|few|-
CASRGVAHNEQFF
TGTGCCAGCCGCGGAGTAGCGCACAATGAGCAGTTCTTC
>TRBV29-1|TRBJ2-7|-|-
CSVRRSSSYEQYF
TGCAGCGTGCGACGGTCTAGCTCCTACGAGCAGTACTTC
>TRBV11-2|TRBJ2-7|-|-
CASSPGDEQYF
TGTGCCAGCAGCCCAGGGGACGAGCAGTACTTC
>TRBV7-2|TRBJ2-1|few|-
CASSLRGYNEQFF
TGTGCCAGCAGCTTACGAGGGTACAATGAGCAGTTCTTC
>TRBV2|TRBJ1-5|-|TRBD1
CASSVNRGANQPQHF
TGTGCCAGCAGTGTTAACAGGGGAGCGAATCAGCCCCAGCATTTT
>TRBV19|TRBJ2-5|-|TRBD2
CASSLGAGAYQETQYF
TGTGCCAGTAGTTTGGGAGCGGGGGCATACCAAGAGACCCAGTACTTC
>TRBV19|TRBJ2-2|few|-
CASSVYPTGNTGELFF
TGTGCCAGTAGTGTTTATCCGACAGGGAACACCGGGGAGCTGTTTTTT
>TRBV5-1|TRBJ1-5|-|TRBD1
CASSPGTEDQPQHF
TGCGCCAGCAGCCCCGGGACAGAGGATCAGCCCCAGCATTTT
>TRBV18|TRBJ1-1|-|-
CASSTGENTEAFF
TGTGCCAGCTCGACCGGAGAGAACACTGAAGCTTTCTTT
>TRBV27|TRBJ2-1|-|TRBD1
CASSSTGQANEQFF
TGTGCCAGCAGTTCCACCGGACAGGCCAATGAGCAGTTCTTC
>TRBV28|TRBJ2-2|few|TRBD1
CASSFGTGDTGELFF
TGTGCCAGCAGTTTCGGGACAGGGGACACCGGGGAGCTGTTTTTT
>TRBV5-1|TRBJ2-1|-|TRBD2
CASSFGLAGGLVNRNEQFF
TGCGCCAGCAGCTTTGGTCTAGCGGGGGGGCTGGTTAATAGGAATGAGCAGTTCTTC
>TRBV28|TRBJ2-7|few|-
CASSHGGDEQYF
TGTGCCAGCAGCCACGGCGGGGACGAGCAGTACTTC
>TRBV5-4|TRBJ2-5|few|TRBD1
CASSVGQGVSETQYF
TGTGCCAGCAGCGTGGGACAGGGGGTTTCAGAGACCCAGTACTTC
>TRBV4-3|TRBJ1-6|few|-
CASSQDHSIYNSPLHF
TGCGCCAGCAGCCAAGATCACAGCATCTATAATTCACCCCTCCACTTT
>TRBV10-2|TRBJ2-1|-|TRBD2
CASSPASGGVYNEQFF
TGCGCCAGCAGTCCGGCTAGCGGGGGGGTGTACAATGAGCAGTTCTTC
>TRBV29-1|TRBJ2-7|few|TRBD1
CSVGFGTGGYEQYF
TGCAGCGTTGGTTTTGGGACAGGGGGCTACGAGCAGTACTTC
>TRBV28|TRBJ2-1|few|-
CASRTGTSYNEQFF
TGTGCCAGCAGAACCGGGACAAGCTACAATGAGCAGTTCTTC
>TRBV7-9|TRBJ1-6|-|-
CASSPRQGNNSPLHF
TGTGCCAGCAGCCCCCGTCAGGGGAATAATTCACCCCTCCACTTT
>TRBV28|TRBJ2-3|few|-
CASSTSGGISTDTQYF
TGTGCCAGCAGTACCTCAGGGGGGATCAGCACAGATACGCAGTATTTT
>TRBV5-1|TRBJ2-7|-|-
CASSFGGEQYF
TGCGCCAGCAGCTTCGGCGGCGAGCAGTACTTC
>TRBV5-4|TRBJ2-3|-|TRBD2
CASSSPGRGVTDTQYF
TGTGCCAGCAGCTCCCCCGGGCGGGGGGTTACAGATACGCAGTATTTT
>TRBV7-9|TRBJ2-1|few|-
CASSLDSYNEQFF
TGTGCCAGCAGCTTAGATAGTTACAATGAGCAGTTCTTC
>TRBV5-4|TRBJ2-2|-|-
CASSLGGANTGELFF
TGTGCCAGCAGCTTGGGGGGGGCGAACACCGGGGAGCTGTTTTTT
>TRBV18|TRBJ1-2|-|-
CASSHPGGSGTSF
TGTGCCAGCTCTCATCCGGGCGGGTCGGGTACCTCCTTC
>TRBV18|TRBJ1-2|few|-
CASSPDKNYGYTF
TGTGCCAGCTCCCCCGACAAGAACTATGGCTACACCTTC
>TRBV5-4|TRBJ2-3|-|TRBD2
CASSLGLAGGPGYF
TGTGCCAGCAGCTTGGGCCTAGCGGGGGGCCCAGGGTATTTT
>TRBV18|TRBJ2-1|few|-
CASSPPGAGRYNEQFF
TGTGCCAGCTCACCGCCCGGGGCGGGGAGATACAATGAGCAGTTCTTC
>TRBV6-6|TRBJ2-7|-|TRBD1
CASSYGQGVYEQYF
TGTGCCAGCAGTTATGGGCAGGGGGTCTACGAGCAGTACTTC
>TRBV18|TRBJ1-6|few|-
CASSLPGAQSPLHF
TGTGCCAGCTCACTGCCAGGGGCACAATCACCCCTCCACTTT
>TRBV15|TRBJ2-7|few|TRBD1
CATKRQGSYEQYF
TGTGCCACCAAACGACAGGGGTCTTACGAGCAGTACTTC
>TRBV14|TRBJ2-3|-|TRBD2
CASSPSSGGGTDTQYF
TGTGCCAGCAGCCCATCTAGCGGGGGGGGCACAGATACGCAGTATTTT
>TRBV5-1|TRBJ1-4|-|-
CASSLRVGKEKLFF
TGCGCCAGCAGCTTGCGGGTCGGAAAGGAAAAACTGTTTTTT
>TRBV30|TRBJ1-5|few|-
CALAGGSEPQHF
TGTGCCTTAGCCGGAGGGTCGGAGCCCCAGCATTTT
>TRBV5-1|TRBJ2-7|-|TRBD1
CASSSGTGGGEQYF
TGCGCCAGCAGCTCCGGGACAGGGGGCGGCGAGCAGTACTTC
>TRBV30|TRBJ2-7|-|TRBD1
CALGTGGDEQYF
TGTGCCTTGGGGACAGGGGGGGACGAGCAGTACTTC
>TRBV7-9|TRBJ2-7|few|TRBD1
CASSQRGTGAGEQYF
TGTGCCAGCAGCCAGAGGGGTACAGGGGCTGGCGAGCAGTACTTC
>TRBV19|TRBJ1-5|-|-
CASSIVPRVSNQPQHF
TGTGCCAGTAGTATAGTTCCCAGGGTGAGCAATCAGCCCCAGCATTTT
>TRBV19|TRBJ1-5|-|-
CASSIVLGVNQPQHF
TGTGCCAGTAGTATAGTGTTAGGGGTCAATCAGCCCCAGCATTTT
>TRBV6-5|TRBJ2-7|few|-
CASSPRRASEEEQYF
TGTGCCAGCAGCCCTCGGAGGGCCTCCGAGGAGGAGCAGTACTTC
>TRBV5-4|TRBJ1-1|few|-
CASNQGGTEAFF
TGTGCCAGCAACCAGGGTGGAACTGAAGCTTTCTTT